The T cell receptor (beta chain) described here comes from a study of vaccination and CD4 T cells after COVID-19. About the research overall: Convalescent study patients returned SARS-CoV-2 positive nasal swab PCR results, with several mild cases and one severe. Convalescent donors totaled six males and four females, including two who were Hispanic. The study drew post-COVID samples a median roughly 99 days after diagnosis (range 35 to 161). Overlapping spike pools from SARS-CoV-2 and HCoV-NL63, HCoV-OC43 and HCoV-229E served as culture stimuli.

Sequencing of cultured CD4+ T cell DNA used the Oncomine TCR Beta short-read assay. TCRdb reprocessed the PCR reads with MiXCR, giving one entry per CDR3 protein. The sample comprises about 14,000 distinct CDR3 sequences, roughly 55% of which are singletons, and approximately 15% rests with the top ten. This sample's treatment: approximately 9-day PBMC culture with coronavirus spike peptide pools or control peptides (ViraFEST assay). This clonotype was picked up one time. Its antigen is not identified. The CDR3 extends over 14 amino acids. The V gene lost 4 bases and the J gene lost 3 bases, with 11 bases spanning the gap. The germline gives CDR1 KGHDR, CDR2 SFDVKD.

The clonotype originates from a human donor who had recovered from COVID-19. J is TRBJ2-5 and V is TRBV24-1, with D perhaps matching TRBD1 or TRBD2 (5 bases each). The sample consisted of CD4+ T cells from blood, cultured in vitro. For the CDR3, the DNA is TGTGCCACCAGTGACCCGGGACGGAAAGAGACCCAGTACTTC. Translation: CATSDPGRKETQYF.